This TCR beta chain was captured by sequencing in a study of T cells in Graves' hyperthyroidism and ophthalmopathy. There are many counts of this clonotype. RNA transcripts yielded amplified TCR beta CDR3 regions. Carried out on the TCR CDR3, a first-round RT-PCR used the HTBI primer set. TCRdb called the multiplex PCR reads again in MiXCR, with one record for every CDR3 protein. In the table there are hundreds of thousands of distinct CDR3 sequences, approximately 14% of which are singletons. V was clipped by 3 bases and J by 3 bases, with 12 bases between them. CDR1 and CDR2 from the germline V gene are KGHSH and LQKENI. The CDR3 is 14 amino acids.

The V and J genes are TRBV18 and TRBJ2-7; weak D call: TRBD1 (6 bases). The clonotype comes from a woman in her thirties or forties with Graves' hyperthyroidism. Sequenced material: blood. The CDR3 is CASSPPYRVYEQYF. CDR3 coding DNA: TGTGCCAGCTCACCCCCGTACAGGGTCTACGAGCAGTACTTC.